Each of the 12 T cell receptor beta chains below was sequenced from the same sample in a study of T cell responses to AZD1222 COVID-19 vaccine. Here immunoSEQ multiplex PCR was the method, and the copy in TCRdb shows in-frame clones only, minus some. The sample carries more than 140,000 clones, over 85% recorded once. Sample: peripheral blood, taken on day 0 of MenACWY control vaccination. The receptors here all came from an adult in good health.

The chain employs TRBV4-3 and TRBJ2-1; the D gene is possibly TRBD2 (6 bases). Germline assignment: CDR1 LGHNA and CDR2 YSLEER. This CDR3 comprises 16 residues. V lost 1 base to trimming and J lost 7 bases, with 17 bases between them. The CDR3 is CASSQGRGAVENEQFF. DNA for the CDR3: TGCGCCAGCAGCCAAGGGAGGGGAGCAGTGGAGAATGAGCAGTTCTTC.

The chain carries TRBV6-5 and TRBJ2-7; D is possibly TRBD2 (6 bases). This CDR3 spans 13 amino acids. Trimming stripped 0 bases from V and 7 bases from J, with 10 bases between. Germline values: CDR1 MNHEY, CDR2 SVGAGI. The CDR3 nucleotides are TGTGCCAGCAGTTACTCAGAGGCGGGGGAGCAGTACTTC. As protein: CASSYSEAGEQYF.

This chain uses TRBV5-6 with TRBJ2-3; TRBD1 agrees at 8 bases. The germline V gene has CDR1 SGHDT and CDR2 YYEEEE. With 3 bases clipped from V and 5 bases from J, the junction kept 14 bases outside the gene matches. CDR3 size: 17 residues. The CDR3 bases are TGTGCCAGCAGCTCGACAGGGGAAGGCGTAAAGGGAGATACGCAGTATTTT. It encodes CASSSTGEGVKGDTQYF.

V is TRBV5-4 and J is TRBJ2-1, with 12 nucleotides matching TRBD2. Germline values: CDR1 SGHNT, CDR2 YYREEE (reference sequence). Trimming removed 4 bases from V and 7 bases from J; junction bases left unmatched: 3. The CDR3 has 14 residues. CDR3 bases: TGTGCCAGCAGCACAACTAGCGGGAGGAATGAGCAGTTCTTC. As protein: CASSTTSGRNEQFF.

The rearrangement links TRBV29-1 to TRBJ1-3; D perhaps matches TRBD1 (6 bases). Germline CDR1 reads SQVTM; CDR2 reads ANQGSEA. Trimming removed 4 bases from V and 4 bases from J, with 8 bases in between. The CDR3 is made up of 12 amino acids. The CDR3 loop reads CSVGGRGNTIYF. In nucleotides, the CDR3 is TGCAGCGTTGGGGGGCGAGGAAACACCATATATTTT.

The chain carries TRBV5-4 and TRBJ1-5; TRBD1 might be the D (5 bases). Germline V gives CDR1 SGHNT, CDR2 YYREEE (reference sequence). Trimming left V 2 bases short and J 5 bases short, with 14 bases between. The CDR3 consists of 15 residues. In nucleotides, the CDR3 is TGTGCCAGCAGCTTCGGTGGGGGTCTGGATCAGCCCCAGCATTTT. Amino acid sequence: CASSFGGGLDQPQHF.

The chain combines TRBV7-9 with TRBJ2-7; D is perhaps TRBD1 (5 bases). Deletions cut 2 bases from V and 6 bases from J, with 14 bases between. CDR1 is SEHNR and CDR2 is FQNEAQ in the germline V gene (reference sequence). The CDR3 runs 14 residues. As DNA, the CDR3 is TGTGCCAGCAGCTTACCGGACAAGCTGGGCGAGCAGTACTTC. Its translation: CASSLPDKLGEQYF.

The chain's CDR3 is CASSLGADGGTEAFF. CDR3 bases: TGTGCCAGCAGCTTAGGGGCCGACGGAGGCACTGAAGCTTTCTTT. The rearrangement uses TRBV7-9 and TRBJ1-1; no reliable D call. This CDR3 is built from 15 residues. Germline loops: CDR1 SEHNR, CDR2 FQNEAQ (reference sequence). Between the trimmed V and J ends, which lost 1 base and 4 bases, there was a span of 13 bases.

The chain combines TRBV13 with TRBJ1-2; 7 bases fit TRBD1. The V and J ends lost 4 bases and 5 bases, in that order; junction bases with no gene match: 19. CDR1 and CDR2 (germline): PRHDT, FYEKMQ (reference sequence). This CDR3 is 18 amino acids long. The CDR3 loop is CASSSTDPGDRAWYGYTF. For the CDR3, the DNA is TGTGCCAGCAGCTCTACCGACCCCGGTGACAGGGCCTGGTATGGCTACACCTTC. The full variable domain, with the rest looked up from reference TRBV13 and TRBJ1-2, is AAGVIQSPRHLIKEKRETATLKCYPIPRHDTVYWYQQGPGQDPQFLISFYEKMQSDKGSIPDRFSAQQFSDYHSELNMSSLELGDSALYFCASSSTDPGDRAWYGYTFGSGTRLTVV.

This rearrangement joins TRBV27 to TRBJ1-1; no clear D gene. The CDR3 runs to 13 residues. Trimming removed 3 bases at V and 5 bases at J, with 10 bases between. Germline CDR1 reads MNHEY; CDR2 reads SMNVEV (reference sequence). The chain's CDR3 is CASSFGAGTEAFF. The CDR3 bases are TGTGCCAGCAGTTTTGGCGCGGGAACTGAAGCTTTCTTT.

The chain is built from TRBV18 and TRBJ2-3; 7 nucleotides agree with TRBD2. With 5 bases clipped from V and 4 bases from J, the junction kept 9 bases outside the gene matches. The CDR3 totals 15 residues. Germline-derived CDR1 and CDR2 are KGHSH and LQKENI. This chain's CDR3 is CASSSGGAGADTQYF. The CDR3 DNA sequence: TGTGCCAGCTCATCGGGAGGTGCCGGCGCAGATACGCAGTATTTT. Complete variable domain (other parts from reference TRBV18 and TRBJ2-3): NAGVMQNPRHLVRRRGQEARLRCSPMKGHSHVYWYRQLPEEGLKFMVYLQKENIIDESGMPKERFSAEFPKEGPSILRIQQVVRGDSAAYFCASSSGGAGADTQYFGPGTRLTVL.

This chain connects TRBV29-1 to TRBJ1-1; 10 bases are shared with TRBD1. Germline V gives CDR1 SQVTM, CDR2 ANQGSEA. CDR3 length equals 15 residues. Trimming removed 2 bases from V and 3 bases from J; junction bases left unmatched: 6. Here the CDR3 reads CSVETGTGADTEAFF. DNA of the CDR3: TGCAGCGTTGAAACCGGGACAGGGGCCGACACTGAAGCTTTCTTT. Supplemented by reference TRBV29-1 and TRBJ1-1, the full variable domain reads SAVISQKPSRDICQRGTSLTIQCQVDSQVTMMFWYRQQPGQSLTLIATANQGSEATYESGFVIDKFPISRPNLTFSTLTVSNMSPEDSSIYLCSVETGTGADTEAFFGQGTRLTVV.